Below are 14 T cell receptor beta chains sequenced from a single sample in a study of CD8 T cells in ankylosing spondylitis. Each CDR3 protein is one row after TCRdb ran MiXCR on the 5' RACE reads. The sample has about 240,000 distinct CDR3 sequences, roughly 8.6% seen once. What was sequenced was blood, either unsorted or a sorted T cell fraction (not recorded which). The source is a male donor with ankylosing spondylitis or in good health (not recorded which).

This chain connects TRBV20-1 to TRBJ2-3, with a possible D match to TRBD2 (6 bases). The V gene lost 3 bases and the J gene lost 3 bases, with 16 bases spanning the gap. The germline V gene encodes CDR1 DFQATT and CDR2 SNEGSKA (reference sequence). The CDR3 is 15 residues long. CDR3 loop: CSASSGGIGTDTQYF. Here the CDR3 DNA reads TGCAGTGCTAGTTCAGGAGGGATAGGGACAGATACGCAGTATTTT.

This chain uses TRBV19 with TRBJ2-3, with TRBD1 identical over 10 bases. There are 16 residues in the CDR3. V trimming: 5 bases; J trimming: 0 bases; junction bases outside the gene matches: 5. CDR1 and CDR2 from the germline V gene are LNHDA and SQIVND (reference sequence). CDR3 sequence: CASSVTGGKSTDTQYF. In DNA form, the CDR3 reads TGTGCCAGTAGTGTGACAGGGGGCAAGAGCACAGATACGCAGTATTTT.

This clonotype appeared a few times. The rearrangement uses TRBV29-1 and TRBJ2-5; D not resolved. The CDR3 loop spans 12 amino acids. Per the germline V gene, CDR1 is SQVTM and CDR2 is ANQGSEA. Deletions cut 6 bases from V and 4 bases from J, with 12 bases between. CDR3 coding DNA: TGCAGCGTAAGGATGGGCGGAGAGACCCAGTACTTC. Its translation: CSVRMGGETQYF.

This clonotype showed up many times. The genes are TRBV6-5 and TRBJ2-3, with 9 nucleotides matching TRBD2. The V gene end was trimmed by 0 bases and the J gene end by 3 bases; junction bases not matched to a gene: 1. Germline lookup yields CDR1 MNHEY and CDR2 SVGAGI. The CDR3 contains 15 residues. Written as DNA, the CDR3 is TGTGCCAGCAGTTACTCGCGGGGGGGGACAGATACGCAGTATTTT. Protein: CASSYSRGGTDTQYF.

At least ten counts were recorded for this clonotype. V usage is TRBV7-9 and J usage is TRBJ2-3; D gene unclear. The CDR3 covers 15 residues. V gave up 4 bases and J gave up 0 bases, with 11 bases separating them. Germline values: CDR1 SEHNR, CDR2 FQNEAQ (reference sequence). The CDR3 region is CASSSVPDSTDTQYF. CDR3 coding DNA: TGTGCCAGCAGCTCAGTCCCCGACAGCACAGATACGCAGTATTTT.

Only a few counts were recorded for this clonotype. The chain recombines TRBV7-9 with TRBJ2-7; TRBD1 aligns across 8 bases. The germline V gene has CDR1 SEHNR and CDR2 FQNEAQ (reference sequence). Trimming took 5 bases from V and 4 from J; bases not matched to a gene: 10. The CDR3 is 15 amino acids. The CDR3 is CASSAAGTGGYEQYF. As DNA, the CDR3 is TGTGCCAGCAGCGCCGCCGGGACAGGCGGTTACGAGCAGTACTTC.

There are many counts of this clonotype. The chain has TRBV20-1 and TRBJ2-6; no reliable D call. The CDR3 spans 13 residues. CDR1 and CDR2 from the germline V gene are DFQATT and SNEGSKA (reference sequence). Between the trimmed V and J ends, which lost 5 bases and 3 bases, there was a span of 8 bases. CDR3 nucleotide sequence: TGCAGTGCTTGGGAAAATGGGGCCAACGTCCTGACTTTC. It yields the protein CSAWENGANVLTF.

The chain employs TRBV24-1 and TRBJ2-7; 10 nucleotides match TRBD2. CDR1 and CDR2 (germline): KGHDR, SFDVKD. The CDR3 consists of 13 residues. With V trimmed by 5 bases and J by 4 bases, 1 base remained unmatched. CDR3 protein: CATSGTSGYEQYF. In DNA form, the CDR3 reads TGTGCCACCAGTGGGACTAGCGGATACGAGCAGTACTTC.

V and J are TRBV7-2 and TRBJ2-2; D not resolved. The CDR3 extends over 15 amino acids. V was trimmed by 5 bases and J by 1 base, leaving 11 bases between them. CDR1 SGHTA and CDR2 FQGNSA come from the germline V gene. This chain's CDR3 is CASSRRRENTGELFF. CDR3 DNA: TGTGCCAGCAGCCGTCGTCGCGAGAACACCGGGGAGCTGTTTTTT.

This clonotype has a count of ten or more. The chain joins TRBV7-2 to TRBJ2-3, with 12 bases identical to TRBD2. Per the germline V gene, CDR1 is SGHTA and CDR2 is FQGNSA. V shed 1 base, J shed 5 bases, and the junction held 4 bases outside the gene matches. This CDR3 spans 16 amino acids. In DNA form, the CDR3 reads TGTGCCAGCAGCTTAGTACCTAGCGGGGGGGGAGATACGCAGTATTTT. Its translation: CASSLVPSGGGDTQYF.

This clonotype has a count of ten or more. CDR3 in amino acids: CASSSFDRASTDTQYF. Here the CDR3 DNA reads TGTGCCAGCAGCTCATTCGACAGGGCAAGCACAGATACGCAGTATTTT. This chain uses TRBV7-9 with TRBJ2-3, with 7 bases fitting TRBD1. The CDR3 extends over 16 amino acids. V was clipped by 4 bases and J by 0 bases; unmatched bases: 7. Germline V CDR1 and CDR2: SEHNR, FQNEAQ (reference sequence).

This clonotype appeared a few times. The V and J genes are TRBV4-1 and TRBJ1-1; D may be TRBD1 (6 bases). V gave up 3 bases and J gave up 3 bases, with 20 bases separating them. This CDR3 has 17 residues. CDR1 and CDR2 (germline): MGHRA, YSYEKL. CDR3 sequence (DNA): TGCGCCAGCAGCCACGGGATCCGGACAGCGGGGGACACTGAAGCTTTCTTT. Translation gives CASSHGIRTAGDTEAFF.

This clonotype was counted ten times or more. CDR3 DNA: TGCAGTGCTATTGACGTGAGAAACACCGGGGAGCTGTTTTTT. Protein: CSAIDVRNTGELFF. The rearrangement links TRBV20-1 to TRBJ2-2; D is undetermined. The CDR3 sequence is 14 residues long. Germline assignment: CDR1 DFQATT and CDR2 SNEGSKA (reference sequence). The ends were cut back, 4 bases at V and 2 bases at J, with 11 bases in the middle.

Many counts were recorded for this clonotype. This rearrangement joins TRBV28 to TRBJ1-1, with TRBD1 as a possible D gene (5 bases). V was trimmed by 7 bases and J by 7 bases, leaving 22 bases between them. CDR3 length equals 15 residues. Looked up from germline, CDR1 is MDHEN and CDR2 is SYDVKM. CDR3 in DNA: TGTGCCAGCATCCAAACGGGCAGGGTTATGAATGAAGCTTTCTTT. Its protein product is CASIQTGRVMNEAFF.